This T cell receptor (beta chain) was sequenced during a study of blood T cell repertoires in COVID-19. Turning to the study itself: Acute and convalescent COVID-19 samples came from the United States, Italy and Spain. Sample material is recorded as cDNA or gDNA derived from T cells, B-cell-depleted T cells, or PBMCs.

Source study methods: Scientists estimated how many nucleated cells there were by amplifying reference gene primers. Sequencing was performed with immunoSEQ multiplex PCR; in TCRdb, only in-frame clones are kept and a portion is missing. V, J and clone size derive from that table, while D and trimming were established from the DNA sequence. The sample includes about 75,000 clones, 84% of them seen just once. CDR3 length equals 14 residues. Germline trimming cut 7 bases from V and 2 bases from J; bases unmatched to any gene: 5. Germline CDR1 and CDR2: SNHLY and FYNNEI. The clonotype originates from a woman in her forties or fifties with acute or convalescent COVID-19. The specimen sequenced was peripheral blood. The rearrangement joins TRBV2 to TRBJ2-5; 9 nucleotides line up with TRBD2. CDR3 protein: CASNRAGGQETQYF. The CDR3 DNA is TGTGCCAGCAATCGAGCGGGGGGACAAGAGACCCAGTACTTC.